Below, 22 T cell receptor beta chains from the same sample are listed, as sequenced in a study of cytomegalovirus exposure and HLA in healthy donors. Vbeta (60) and Jbeta (13) primers were used in the PCR. This table comes from immunoSEQ multiplex PCR, and its TCRdb copy is limited to in-frame clones, with some not included. The sample contains around 200,000 clones, 82% of which appear only once. The sequencing input was PBMCs. Every receptor here comes from a middle-aged woman in good health and CMV-seronegative.

The table lists this clone with a few counts. The chain couples TRBV5-6 to TRBJ1-3, with D hard to call. The germline gives CDR1 SGHDT, CDR2 YYEEEE. Trimming shortened V by 1 base and J by 0 bases, and 5 bases separated the two germline ends. The CDR3 loop spans 14 amino acids. The CDR3 DNA follows: TGTGCCAGCAGCTTGACTTACTCTGGAAACACCATATATTTT. This codes for CASSLTYSGNTIYF. Together with reference TRBV5-6 and TRBJ1-3, the CDR3 gives the full variable domain: DAGVTQSPTHLIKTRGQQVTLRCSPKSGHDTVSWYQQALGQGPQFIFQYYEEEERQRGNFPDRFSGHQFPNYSSELNVNALLLGDSALYLCASSLTYSGNTIYFGEGSWLTVV.

This clone was seen a handful of times. The rearrangement uses TRBV19 and TRBJ1-3, with D maybe TRBD1 (5 bases). Trimming took 5 bases from V and 9 from J, leaving 11 bases between them. The CDR3 has 12 amino acids. Germline V gene sequence: CDR1 LNHDA, CDR2 SQIVND (reference sequence). The CDR3 DNA sequence: TGTGCCAGTAGTCCAGACAGATTCACCATATATTTT. It encodes CASSPDRFTIYF.

The chain combines TRBV5-4 with TRBJ2-3; D remains ambiguous. Trimming stripped 0 bases from V and 3 bases from J, with 8 bases between. The germline gives CDR1 SGHNT, CDR2 YYREEE (reference sequence). The CDR3 sequence is 14 residues long. CDR3 residues: CASSLEVGTDTQYF. CDR3 bases: TGTGCCAGCAGCTTGGAGGTCGGGACAGATACGCAGTATTTT.

The rearrangement links TRBV23-1 to TRBJ1-4, with D uncertain. TRBV23-1 is reported as an ORF; its role is uncertain. The germline V and J ends were trimmed by 4 bases and 4 bases, with 10 bases remaining between them. The CDR3 sequence is 14 residues long. CDR3 loop: CASSLGGINEKLFF. DNA for the CDR3: TGCGCCAGCAGTCTAGGAGGGATTAATGAAAAACTGTTTTTT.

The gene calls are TRBV7-3 and TRBJ2-3, with TRBD1 matching 8 bases. J gave up 5 bases and V 2 bases, and 6 bases lay outside the gene matches. The germline V gene encodes CDR1 SGHTA and CDR2 FQGTGA. This CDR3 contains 15 residues. The CDR3 DNA is TGTGCCAGCAGCTTACGTCAGGGGGCGGGAGATACGCAGTATTTT. As protein: CASSLRQGAGDTQYF.

The rearrangement joins TRBV19 to TRBJ1-1; D possibly corresponds to TRBD1 (5 bases). V lost 0 bases and J lost 7, with 9 bases in between. The CDR3 contains 13 residues. From germline, CDR1 is LNHDA and CDR2 SQIVND (reference sequence). DNA of the CDR3: TGTGCCAGTAGTATAGATGGGACTCGTGAAGCTTTCTTT. This translates into CASSIDGTREAFF.

The chain carries TRBV19 and TRBJ1-4, with a weak D call TRBD1 (5 bases). The CDR3 loop spans 15 amino acids. The V end lost 1 base, the J end lost 7 bases, and 13 bases lay between the germline ends. Germline loops: CDR1 LNHDA, CDR2 SQIVND (reference sequence). The CDR3 region is CASSIAPGGGEKLFF. The CDR3 DNA sequence: TGTGCCAGTAGTATAGCCCCGGGGGGGGGTGAAAAACTGTTTTTT.

The chain links TRBV27 to TRBJ1-1; 8 bases line up with TRBD1. Per the germline V gene, CDR1 is MNHEY and CDR2 is SMNVEV (reference sequence). Germline trimming cut 5 bases from V and 6 bases from J; bases unmatched to any gene: 11. The CDR3 covers 15 residues. CDR3 region: CASSPQDRAAPEAFF. The DNA for the CDR3 is TGTGCCAGCAGTCCTCAGGACAGGGCGGCGCCTGAAGCTTTCTTT.

CDR3 nucleotides: TGTGCCAGCAGCCAGTCATATAATTCACCCCTCCACTTT. Translating gives CASSQSYNSPLHF. The chain uses TRBV14 and TRBJ1-6, with D uncertain. Per the germline V gene, CDR1 is SGHDN and CDR2 is FVKESK. Trimming took off 3 bases at V and 4 bases at J, with 4 bases between the two ends. This CDR3 comprises 13 residues.

The chain uses TRBV11-2 and TRBJ2-3; possibly TRBD2 for D (7 bases). The CDR3 sequence is 16 residues long. V lost 6 bases to trimming and J lost 3 bases, with 19 bases between them. From germline, CDR1 is SGHAT and CDR2 FQNNGV. The CDR3 sequence: CASRDPGGGGTDTQYF. CDR3 DNA: TGTGCCAGCAGGGATCCTGGCGGGGGCGGGACAGATACGCAGTATTTT.

The chain employs TRBV9 and TRBJ2-2, with a tentative D call TRBD2 (6 bases). Trimming left V 4 bases short and J 4 bases short, with 17 bases between. The CDR3 sequence is 16 residues long. The germline V gene has CDR1 SGDLS and CDR2 YYNGEE. As DNA, the CDR3 is TGTGCCAGCAGCCCGATGGACGGGGGAGTCACCGGGGAGCTGTTTTTT. This translates into CASSPMDGGVTGELFF.

The J gene is TRBJ2-2, the V gene TRBV2, with TRBD2 identical over 10 bases. With 6 bases clipped from V and 6 bases from J, the junction kept 10 bases outside the gene matches. The CDR3 spans 16 residues. Germline CDR1 reads SNHLY; CDR2 reads FYNNEI. The CDR3 nucleotides are TGTGCCAGCAGAGCCCTAGCGGGGGCCGGGGCCGGGGAGCTGTTTTTT. This codes for CASRALAGAGAGELFF.

This chain uses TRBV2 with TRBJ2-3; D perhaps matches TRBD2 (5 bases). Germline values: CDR1 SNHLY, CDR2 FYNNEI. The germline V and J ends were trimmed by 6 bases and 6 bases, with 22 bases remaining between them. This CDR3 is 16 amino acids long. CDR3 coding DNA: TGTGCCAGCAGCCGAGACGCGAGGGCCTATCCGGATACGCAGTATTTT. The encoded protein is CASSRDARAYPDTQYF.

This chain links TRBV18 with TRBJ2-3, with D maybe TRBD2 (6 bases). This CDR3 region has 15 residues. The V end lost 0 bases, the J end lost 0 bases, and 7 bases lay between the germline ends. CDR1 and CDR2 from the germline V gene are KGHSH and LQKENI. The CDR3 is CASSPPRGSTDTQYF. The CDR3 DNA is TGTGCCAGCTCACCACCGCGGGGAAGCACAGATACGCAGTATTTT.

V and J are TRBV6-5 and TRBJ1-2; D gene uncertain. The germline V and J ends were trimmed by 7 bases and 6 bases, with 12 bases remaining between them. Germline assignment: CDR1 MNHEY and CDR2 SVGAGI. This CDR3 has 12 amino acids. The CDR3, as DNA: TGTGCCAGCACAGACACGGAGGATGGCTACACCTTC. This encodes CASTDTEDGYTF.

The V call is TRBV9, the J call TRBJ1-2; D is possibly TRBD1 (6 bases). Germline CDR1 reads SGDLS; CDR2 reads YYNGEE. V lost 0 bases and J 8 bases, leaving 17 bases between the germline ends. This CDR3 comprises 15 residues. As DNA, the CDR3 is TGTGCCAGCAGCGTAGGGCCAGCGGGGGGCGAGGGCTACACCTTC. Translation: CASSVGPAGGEGYTF.

The CDR3 coding sequence is TGTGCCAGCAGCCAAAATAGGGGAGGAGAGACCCAGTACTTC. It specifies CASSQNRGGETQYF. The V call is TRBV14, the J call TRBJ2-5, with D perhaps matching TRBD2 (6 bases). There are 14 residues in the CDR3. Germline lookup yields CDR1 SGHDN and CDR2 FVKESK. Trimming cost V 2 bases and J 4 bases, with 11 bases left between them.

The chain is built from TRBV7-8 and TRBJ2-5, with a possible D match to TRBD2 (5 bases). Trimming left V 1 base short and J 4 bases short, with 16 bases between. Germline-derived CDR1 and CDR2 are SGHVS and FQNEAQ. CDR3 length: 16 amino acids. CDR3 residues: CASSLVRVLGRETQYF. CDR3 nucleotide sequence: TGTGCCAGCAGCTTAGTTCGGGTACTAGGGAGAGAGACCCAGTACTTC.

J is TRBJ1-5 and V is TRBV2; no reliable D call. This CDR3 is 12 amino acids long. Trimming removed 4 bases at V and 6 bases at J, with 7 bases between. From germline, CDR1 is SNHLY and CDR2 FYNNEI. CDR3 in amino acids: CASSGPSQPQHF. As DNA, the CDR3 is TGTGCCAGCAGTGGGCCCAGTCAGCCCCAGCATTTT.

This chain joins TRBV4-3 and TRBJ2-1, with a tentative D call TRBD2 (7 bases). The V gene's germline CDR1 is LGHNA and CDR2 YSLEER. Trimming took off 0 bases at V and 5 bases at J, with 11 bases between the two ends. The CDR3 is 15 residues long. CDR3 DNA: TGCGCCAGCAGCCAAGATGGGGGGGCCAACAATGAGCAGTTCTTC. Residues: CASSQDGGANNEQFF.

Regarding this clone: At one end the junction does not follow the germline gene, possibly because of a read error. The rearrangement uses TRBV6-1 and TRBJ1-4, with D maybe TRBD1 (5 bases). CDR1 and CDR2 from the germline V gene are MNHNS and SASEGT. The CDR3 has 13 amino acids. CDR3 region: CASSEVGGGVELF. For the CDR3, the DNA is TGTGCCAGCAGTGAAGTAGGTGGAGGGGTTGAACTTTTT.

This sequence joins TRBV11-1 and TRBJ2-1, with D possibly being TRBD1 (5 bases). Germline assignment: CDR1 SGHAT and CDR2 FQDESV (reference sequence). The length of the CDR3 is 15 residues. Trimming stripped 1 base from V and 6 bases from J, with 13 bases between. Here the CDR3 DNA reads TGTGCCAGCAGCTTAGTGGCAGGGATTTCCAATGAGCAGTTCTTC. This translates into CASSLVAGISNEQFF.